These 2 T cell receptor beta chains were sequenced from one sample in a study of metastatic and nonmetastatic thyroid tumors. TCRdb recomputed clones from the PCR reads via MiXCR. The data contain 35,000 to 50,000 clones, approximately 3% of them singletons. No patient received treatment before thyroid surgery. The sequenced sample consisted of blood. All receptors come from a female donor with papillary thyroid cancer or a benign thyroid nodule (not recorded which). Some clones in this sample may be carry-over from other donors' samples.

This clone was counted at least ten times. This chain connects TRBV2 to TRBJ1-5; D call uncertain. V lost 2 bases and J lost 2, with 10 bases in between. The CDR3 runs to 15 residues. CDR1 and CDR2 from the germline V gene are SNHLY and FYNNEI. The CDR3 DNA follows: TGTGCCAGCAGTGAAAGGTCCGAGGGCAATCAGCCCCAGCATTTT. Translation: CASSERSEGNQPQHF.

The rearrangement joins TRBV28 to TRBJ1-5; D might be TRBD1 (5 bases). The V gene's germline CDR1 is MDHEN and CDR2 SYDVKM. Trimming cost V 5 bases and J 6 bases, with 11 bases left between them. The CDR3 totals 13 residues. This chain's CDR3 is CASSPPGVQPQHF. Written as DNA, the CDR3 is TGTGCCAGCAGTCCGCCGGGGGTTCAGCCCCAGCATTTT.